This TCR beta chain derives from a study of blood T cell repertoires in COVID-19. Germline loops: CDR1 MNHNS, CDR2 SASEGT. Deletions cut 3 bases from V and 0 bases from J, with 8 bases between. This CDR3 has 14 amino acids. The data were produced by immunoSEQ multiplex PCR, yet TCRdb's version contains in-frame clones alone and is incomplete. Of under 200,000 clones detected, 80% appear once; the ten largest clones hold roughly 6.8%. The receptor was isolated from a man between 65 and 80 years old with active or convalescent COVID-19. Sequencing was done on a sample of peripheral blood. The chain links TRBV6-1 to TRBJ1-1; D possibly corresponds to TRBD1 (5 bases). CDR3 nucleotide sequence: TGTGCCAGCAGTGAGGAGGGGCTGAACACTGAAGCTTTCTTT. Its protein product is CASSEEGLNTEAFF.